The 10 T cell receptor beta chains below come from one sample, sequenced in a study of blood T cells in healthy people across ages. The use of a sample-barcoded 5' primer and a J-beta primer mix characterized a second PCR of 7 to 11 cycles. TCRdb ran MiXCR on the 5' RACE reads and lists one entry per CDR3 protein. The data hold approximately 780,000 distinct CDR3 sequences, with roughly 25% observed a single time. These data were also reused for a study on T cells of mothers and their children.

The sequenced sample was blood. These TCRs come from a boy between 10 and 17 years old in good health.

The chain recombines TRBV5-1 with TRBJ1-1; TRBD1 is a possible D gene (5 bases). CDR3 size: 16 residues. V shed 4 bases and J shed 2 bases, with 18 bases lying between them. Germline loops: CDR1 SGHRS, CDR2 YFSETQ. CDR3 region: CASSPPAAGSNTEAFF. The CDR3 DNA follows: TGCGCCAGCAGCCCACCAGCGGCAGGGAGCAACACTGAAGCTTTCTTT.

This clonotype was seen only a few times. This chain joins TRBV29-1 and TRBJ2-5; D may be TRBD1 or TRBD2 (5 bases each). V lost 5 bases to trimming and J lost 1 base, with 17 bases between them. The CDR3 has 15 amino acids. Germline CDR1 and CDR2: SQVTM and ANQGSEA. DNA of the CDR3: TGCAGCGTTACCGTGGGTGGGGGACGCCAAGAGACCCAGTACTTC. This codes for CSVTVGGGRQETQYF.

This clonotype was observed a few times. J is TRBJ2-3 and V is TRBV11-2; the match to TRBD1 covers 11 bases. The CDR3 contains 16 residues. In germline, CDR1 is SGHAT, CDR2 FQNNGV. The V and J ends lost 5 bases and 4 bases, in that order; junction bases with no gene match: 8. CDR3 loop: CASSPLGTGGSDTQYF. The CDR3 bases are TGTGCCAGCAGCCCACTAGGGACAGGGGGATCAGATACGCAGTATTTT.

The CDR3 sequence: CASSLSDSGANVLTF. The CDR3 DNA is TGTGCCAGCAGCTTATCAGACTCTGGGGCCAACGTCCTGACTTTC. This chain links TRBV7-3 with TRBJ2-6; D ambiguous. The CDR3 spans 15 residues. Per the germline V gene, CDR1 is SGHTA and CDR2 is FQGTGA. Trimming removed 2 bases from V and 0 bases from J, with 5 bases in between.

This chain uses TRBV7-2 with TRBJ2-5; D not certain. The CDR3 spans 14 residues. In germline, CDR1 is SGHTA, CDR2 FQGNSA. The V end lost 2 bases, the J end lost 1 base, and 8 bases lay between the germline ends. Here the CDR3 DNA reads TGTGCCAGCAGCTTAAATGGAGTCCAAGAGACCCAGTACTTC. It yields the protein CASSLNGVQETQYF. The full variable domain, in which reference TRBV7-2 and TRBJ2-5 provide the parts outside the CDR3, is GAGVSQSPSNKVTEKGKDVELRCDPISGHTALYWYRQSLGQGLEFLIYFQGNSAPDKSGLPSDRFSAERTGGSVSTLTIQRTQQEDSAVYLCASSLNGVQETQYFGPGTRLLVL.

This clonotype was detected only a few times. The J gene is TRBJ1-5, the V gene TRBV5-1, with a tentative D call TRBD1 (6 bases). Trimming pared 0 bases from V and 4 bases from J, leaving 8 bases between. CDR1 SGHRS and CDR2 YFSETQ come from the germline V gene. The CDR3 is 14 amino acids. CDR3: CASSLAGENQPQHF. CDR3 sequence (DNA): TGCGCCAGCAGCTTGGCAGGGGAGAATCAGCCCCAGCATTTT.

With regard to this clonotype: At one end the junction does not follow the germline gene, possibly because of a read error. The J gene is TRBJ2-5, the V gene TRBV7-7, with D perhaps matching TRBD1 (7 bases). Germline V gives CDR1 SSHAT, CDR2 FNYEAQ (reference sequence). CDR3 size: 16 residues. CDR3 sequence reads: CASSPRGGGVQETQYF. The CDR3, as DNA: TGTGCTAGCAGCCCTAGAGGGGGCGGGGTGCAAGAGACCCAGTACTTC.

This clonotype showed up just a few times. One junction end does not reproduce the germline sequence, and a read error may be involved. V usage is TRBV5-1 and J usage is TRBJ2-7; D is perhaps TRBD1 or TRBD2 (5 bases each). The J call may not be correct, given that the DNA end is closer to TRBJ2-1. The germline gives CDR1 SGHRS, CDR2 YFSETQ. The CDR3 extends over 15 amino acids. CDR3 nucleotides: TGCGCCGGCAGCTTGGTAAGGGACCAAAACAATGAGCAGTTCTTC. Translating gives CAGSLVRDQNNEQFF.

The rearrangement links TRBV20-1 to TRBJ2-1, with TRBD2 matching 11 bases. The germline V gene encodes CDR1 DFQATT and CDR2 SNEGSKA (reference sequence). The CDR3 is 15 residues long. Unmatched junction bases numbered 12, after V lost 6 bases and J lost 8 bases. The CDR3 coding sequence is TGCAGTGCCCCGAGACCTAGCGGGGGGCGGGATGAGCAGTTCTTC. Translated: CSAPRPSGGRDEQFF.

This clonotype occurred a few times. The V call is TRBV4-1, the J call TRBJ2-5, with TRBD1 matching over 8 bases. Germline V gives CDR1 MGHRA, CDR2 YSYEKL. There are 14 residues in the CDR3. V was clipped by 6 bases and J by 1 base; unmatched bases: 4. CDR3 sequence reads: CASRSTGGQETQYF. The CDR3 nucleotides are TGCGCCAGCAGATCCACAGGGGGCCAAGAGACCCAGTACTTC.